These 30 T cell receptor beta chains originate from one sample sequenced in a study of blood T cell repertoires in COVID-19. Here immunoSEQ multiplex PCR was the method, and the copy in TCRdb shows in-frame clones only, minus some. The sample has more than 350,000 clones, around 87% seen once. Sequencing was carried out using peripheral blood. Every receptor here comes from a woman in her thirties with COVID-19, enrolled during active disease.

The rearrangement joins TRBV5-4 to TRBJ2-3, with TRBD1 identical over 7 bases. Per the germline V gene, CDR1 is SGHNT and CDR2 is YYREEE (reference sequence). J lost 4 bases, V lost 4 bases, and 3 bases had no gene match. CDR3 length: 13 amino acids. The CDR3 DNA follows: TGTGCCAGCAGCCTTACAGGGGCAGATACGCAGTATTTT. Protein product: CASSLTGADTQYF.

This clone was counted a few times. The chain recombines TRBV7-2 with TRBJ2-3; D possibly corresponds to TRBD1 (5 bases). The CDR3 sequence is 17 residues long. Trimming stripped 1 base from V and 5 bases from J, with 19 bases between. Germline V gene data show CDR1 as SGHTA and CDR2 as FQGNSA. The CDR3 is CASSLVGRIPGQDTQYF. The CDR3 bases are TGTGCCAGCAGCTTAGTGGGGCGGATCCCCGGGCAAGATACGCAGTATTTT.

The rearrangement joins TRBV28 to TRBJ2-3, with D perhaps matching TRBD2 (6 bases). V gave up 6 bases and J gave up 6 bases, with 22 bases separating them. Germline CDR1 and CDR2: MDHEN and SYDVKM. CDR3 length: 16 amino acids. DNA for the CDR3: TGTGCCAGCAGGCATCCCGGGACTTCAGTTGCCGATACGCAGTATTTT. Protein: CASRHPGTSVADTQYF.

This chain joins TRBV24-1 and TRBJ2-1; 11 positions agree with TRBD2. Germline V gene data show CDR1 as KGHDR and CDR2 as SFDVKD. The CDR3 extends over 16 amino acids. Trimming cost V 3 bases and J 2 bases; bases outside gene matches: 2. CDR3 residues: CATSDTSGRTYNEQFF. The CDR3 DNA reads as TGTGCCACCAGTGATACTAGCGGGAGAACCTACAATGAGCAGTTCTTC.

The CDR3 sequence is CASTETGGLEQFF. The DNA of the CDR3 is TGTGCCAGTACCGAGACAGGGGGTCTTGAGCAGTTCTTC. This sequence joins TRBV19 and TRBJ2-1; 9 bases fit TRBD1. V dropped 7 bases and J dropped 9; count of bases not matched to a gene: 7. The CDR3 is 13 amino acids. Germline V gene data show CDR1 as LNHDA and CDR2 as SQIVND (reference sequence).

This clone was seen only once. The chain joins TRBV29-1 to TRBJ2-7; D not resolved. Trimming stripped 0 bases from V and 3 bases from J, with 9 bases between. The CDR3 length is 13 residues. Germline CDR1 SQVTM, CDR2 ANQGSEA. CDR3 bases: TGCAGCGTTGAAGATCCCCTCCGCTACGAGCAGTACTTC. As protein: CSVEDPLRYEQYF.

The sample holds one count of this clone. This chain joins TRBV6-5 and TRBJ1-2, with D possibly TRBD1 on 5 matching bases. The CDR3 spans 14 residues. Germline values: CDR1 MNHEY, CDR2 SVGAGI. V lost 2 bases and J 5 bases, leaving 12 bases between the germline ends. The CDR3 sequence is CASSYVQGWYGYTF. CDR3 coding DNA: TGTGCCAGCAGTTACGTCCAGGGATGGTATGGCTACACCTTC.

This clone was found once. The chain is built from TRBV3-1 (or the pseudogene TRBV3-2) and TRBJ2-1; TRBD2 aligns across 12 bases. Germline assignment: CDR1 LGHDT and CDR2 YNNKEL (reference sequence). CDR3 length: 18 residues. Trimming removed 1 base from V and 9 bases from J; junction bases left unmatched: 13. The DNA of the CDR3 is TGTGCCAGCAGCCAAGCGTTGACTAGCGGGAGTTTGTCTCTTGAGCAGTTCTTC. It is translated as CASSQALTSGSLSLEQFF.

In the case of this clone: In the same sample, other DNA sequences code for this CDR3. The V gene is TRBV5-1, the J gene TRBJ1-1; unclear D gene. The CDR3 is 14 amino acids. V was pared by 0 bases and J by 0 bases, with 6 bases between. The germline CDR1 and CDR2 sequences are SGHRS and YFSETQ. The CDR3 nucleotides read TGCGCCAGCAGCTTGGGGCCCATGAACACTGAAGCTTTCTTT. It specifies CASSLGPMNTEAFF.

The V call is TRBV5-5, the J call TRBJ2-3; 7 bases are a match to TRBD1. CDR3 length: 15 residues. Germline CDR1 reads SGHKS; CDR2 reads YYEKEE (reference sequence). V lost 4 bases and J lost 4; bases outside the gene matches: 9. The CDR3 reads CASSAFRQGSDTQYF. As DNA, the CDR3 is TGTGCCAGCAGCGCGTTTCGACAGGGCTCAGATACGCAGTATTTT.

The rearrangement links TRBV5-6 to TRBJ2-2; 11 positions agree with TRBD2. The germline V gene encodes CDR1 SGHDT and CDR2 YYEEEE. The CDR3 runs to 16 residues. V was clipped by 4 bases and J by 5 bases; unmatched bases: 7. The CDR3 nucleotides read TGTGCCAGCAGCCTCCTACTAGCGGGAGAGACCGGGGAGCTGTTTTTT. It codes for CASSLLLAGETGELFF.

J is TRBJ2-7 and V is TRBV6-5; D perhaps matches TRBD1 (6 bases). CDR1 is MNHEY, CDR2 SVGAGI, per germline. V dropped 10 bases and J dropped 0 bases, with 13 bases sitting between them. CDR3 length equals 13 residues. The CDR3 reads CATEDSYSYEQYF. CDR3 nucleotide sequence: TGTGCCACCGAGGACAGTTACTCCTACGAGCAGTACTTC.

This chain links TRBV24-1 with TRBJ2-7; D unclear. The CDR3 runs 14 residues. The germline V gene encodes CDR1 KGHDR and CDR2 SFDVKD. Trimming took 1 base from V and 3 from J, leaving 9 bases between them. The CDR3 loop reads CATSDFGACYEQYF. Written as DNA, the CDR3 is TGTGCCACCAGTGATTTTGGAGCGTGCTACGAGCAGTACTTC.

In nucleotides, the CDR3 is TGTGCCAGCAGGGCCGGGTCCTACGAGCAGTACTTC. Its translation is CASRAGSYEQYF. V and J are TRBV2 and TRBJ2-7; D is uncertain. Germline V gene lookup returns CDR1 SNHLY and CDR2 FYNNEI. Trimming took 6 bases from V and 1 from J, leaving 7 bases between them. This CDR3 region has 12 residues.

A few counts support this clone. The CDR3 protein is CASSAPDRVTYGYTF. The DNA of the CDR3 is TGCGCCAGCAGCGCCCCGGACAGGGTCACTTATGGCTACACCTTC. This chain uses TRBV5-1 with TRBJ1-2; 8 bases are a match to TRBD1. Germline values: CDR1 SGHRS, CDR2 YFSETQ. After removal of 4 bases from V and 5 bases from J, the junction contained 10 bases not matched to a gene. This CDR3 is 15 amino acids long.

The table lists this clone with a count of one. The chain has TRBV4-1 and TRBJ2-5; possibly TRBD2 for D (6 bases). The germline V gene encodes CDR1 MGHRA and CDR2 YSYEKL. V lost 3 bases and J 6 bases, leaving 14 bases between the germline ends. CDR3 length: 14 amino acids. The CDR3 protein is CASSQEGGQKTQYF. The CDR3 DNA sequence: TGCGCCAGCAGCCAGGAGGGCGGGCAGAAGACCCAGTACTTC.

This chain links TRBV27 with TRBJ1-2, with TRBD1 identical over 7 bases. CDR1 and CDR2 from the germline V gene are MNHEY and SMNVEV (reference sequence). The V gene end was trimmed by 1 base and the J gene end by 0 bases; junction bases not matched to a gene: 5. This CDR3 has 16 residues. The CDR3 DNA reads TGTGCCAGCAGTTTATTCGGGACAGCTTCTAACTATGGCTACACCTTC. Its protein is CASSLFGTASNYGYTF.

The count of this clone is one. The gene calls are TRBV6-5 and TRBJ2-7, with 12 bases matching TRBD2. Germline assignment: CDR1 MNHEY and CDR2 SVGAGI. The junction had 7 bases not matched to a gene; V was cut back by 6 bases and J by 4 bases. The CDR3 totals 15 residues. This CDR3 is CASRMTSGSGYEQYF. The CDR3 DNA sequence: TGTGCCAGCAGGATGACTAGCGGGAGTGGTTACGAGCAGTACTTC.

The chain is built from TRBV11-2 and TRBJ1-4; D ambiguous. Germline CDR1 and CDR2: SGHAT and FQNNGV. V shed 6 bases and J shed 8 bases, with 10 bases lying between them. This CDR3 has 12 amino acids. As DNA, the CDR3 is TGTGCCAGCAGGCGGACTGGGGAAAAACTGTTTTTT. Translation: CASRRTGEKLFF.

V is TRBV7-9 and J is TRBJ2-3; 12 nucleotides match TRBD1. Germline values: CDR1 SEHNR, CDR2 FQNEAQ (reference sequence). V gave up 4 bases and J gave up 4 bases; unmatched junction bases: 9. The CDR3 is made up of 17 amino acids. The DNA for the CDR3 is TGTGCCAGCAGCTCAGCCCCGGGACAGGGGGCTGCAGATACGCAGTATTTT. Translated: CASSSAPGQGAADTQYF.

This chain uses TRBV2 with TRBJ1-5, with 7 bases that match TRBD1. The CDR3 loop spans 13 amino acids. Germline V CDR1 and CDR2: SNHLY, FYNNEI. V shed 9 bases and J 4 bases; nucleotides not matched to a gene: 6. The CDR3 region has the DNA TGTGCCAGTAGACAGGGCGGGAATCAGCCCCAGCATTTT. Translating gives CASRQGGNQPQHF.

V and J are TRBV6-4 and TRBJ2-1; 10 bases are shared with TRBD2. The length of the CDR3 is 15 residues. With 2 bases clipped from V and 6 bases from J, the junction kept 4 bases outside the gene matches. The germline V gene encodes CDR1 MRHNA and CDR2 SNTAGT. The CDR3 region is CASSDRTSGANEQFF. CDR3 in DNA: TGTGCCAGCAGTGACCGAACTAGCGGGGCCAATGAGCAGTTCTTC.

The chain carries TRBV5-4 and TRBJ2-5; 7 bases agree with TRBD1. In germline, CDR1 is SGHNT, CDR2 YYREEE (reference sequence). The V segment lost 4 bases and the J segment 5 bases; nucleotides outside the gene matches: 8. The length of the CDR3 is 14 residues. Written as DNA, the CDR3 is TGTGCCAGCAGCCAAACAGGGGTCGAGGAGACCCAGTACTTC. Translated: CASSQTGVEETQYF.

This chain uses TRBV6-5 with TRBJ1-1; 7 bases agree with TRBD1. Germline V CDR1 and CDR2: MNHEY, SVGAGI. The CDR3 consists of 13 residues. J gave up 4 bases and V 6 bases, and 5 bases lay outside the gene matches. The CDR3 loop reads CASRKQGFTEAFF. The CDR3 nucleotides are TGTGCCAGCAGGAAACAGGGGTTCACTGAAGCTTTCTTT.

The chain employs TRBV11-2 and TRBJ2-7; TRBD2 aligns across 9 bases. The CDR3 spans 14 residues. V lost 1 base, J lost 3 bases, and 1 base stayed unmatched. Per germline, CDR1 SGHAT and CDR2 FQNNGV. The DNA for the CDR3 is TGTGCCAGCAGCTTAGGACTAGCGGTCTACGAGCAGTACTTC. Translated: CASSLGLAVYEQYF.

The V and J genes are TRBV28 and TRBJ1-6, with TRBD1 identical over 9 bases. The CDR3 extends over 14 amino acids. With V trimmed by 6 bases and J by 9 bases, 6 bases remained unmatched. Per the germline V gene, CDR1 is MDHEN and CDR2 is SYDVKM. The DNA of the CDR3 is TGTGCCAGCAGCCCACAGGGGGCTGGTTCACCCCTCCACTTT. Protein sequence: CASSPQGAGSPLHF. The whole variable domain, remainder taken from reference TRBV28 and TRBJ1-6, is DVKVTQSSRYLVKRTGEKVFLECVQDMDHENMFWYRQDPGLGLRLIYFSYDVKMKEKGDIPEGYSVSREKKERFSLILESASTNQTSMYLCASSPQGAGSPLHFGNGTRLTVT.

The chain has TRBV19 and TRBJ2-1; D unresolved. Looked up from germline, CDR1 is LNHDA and CDR2 is SQIVND (reference sequence). V dropped 6 bases and J dropped 3 bases, with 12 bases sitting between them. The CDR3 runs to 14 residues. CDR3 nucleotide sequence: TGTGCCAGTAGAACCGAGACAATCTACAATGAGCAGTTCTTC. It specifies CASRTETIYNEQFF.

This chain connects TRBV14 to TRBJ1-1; 8 bases match TRBD1. Germline V gene lookup returns CDR1 SGHDN and CDR2 FVKESK. The CDR3 is 15 amino acids. With V trimmed by 2 bases and J by 2 bases, 4 bases remained unmatched. CDR3: CASSQIGTGNTEAFF. The CDR3 DNA sequence: TGTGCCAGCAGCCAAATCGGGACAGGTAACACTGAAGCTTTCTTT.

The gene calls are TRBV7-2 and TRBJ2-3, with D possibly matching TRBD2 (6 bases). There are 15 residues in the CDR3. Between the trimmed V and J ends, which lost 2 bases and 4 bases, there was a span of 13 bases. The germline V gene has CDR1 SGHTA and CDR2 FQGNSA. CDR3 DNA: TGTGCCAGCAGCTTATGGGCAGGAGGGGCAGATACGCAGTATTTT. As protein: CASSLWAGGADTQYF.

The genes are TRBV12-3 or TRBV12-4 and TRBJ2-3; the D gene is possibly TRBD2 (5 bases). The CDR3 spans 11 residues. V was clipped by 5 bases and J by 10 bases, with 10 bases between them. CDR3 bases: TGTGCCAGCAGTGGACCGGGATCGCAGTATTTT. Translated: CASSGPGSQYF.